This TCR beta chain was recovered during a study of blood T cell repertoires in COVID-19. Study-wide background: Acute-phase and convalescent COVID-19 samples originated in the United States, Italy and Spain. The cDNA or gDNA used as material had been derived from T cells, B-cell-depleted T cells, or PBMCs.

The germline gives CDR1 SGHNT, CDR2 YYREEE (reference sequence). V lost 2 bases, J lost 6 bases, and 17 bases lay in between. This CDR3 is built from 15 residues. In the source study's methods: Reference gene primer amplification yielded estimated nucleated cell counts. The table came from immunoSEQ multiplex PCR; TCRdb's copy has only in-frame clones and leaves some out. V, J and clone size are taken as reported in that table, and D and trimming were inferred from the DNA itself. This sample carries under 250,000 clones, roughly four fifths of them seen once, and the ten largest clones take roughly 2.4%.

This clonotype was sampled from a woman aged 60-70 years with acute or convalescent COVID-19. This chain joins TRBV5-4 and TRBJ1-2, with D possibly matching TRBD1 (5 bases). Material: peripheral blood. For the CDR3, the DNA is TGTGCCAGCAGCTTCCGGCAGGGTCTGAGGCATGGCTACACCTTC. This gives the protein CASSFRQGLRHGYTF.